This TCR beta chain was sequenced in a study of blood T cell repertoires in COVID-19 (dated by TCRdb to the early 2020s). About the study as a whole: The collaborator samples originated in the United States, Italy and Spain and spanned the acute and convalescent phases of COVID-19. The prospective study material was composed of cDNA or gDNA derived from T cells, B-cell-depleted T cells, or PBMCs. The repertoires were made available in a free public database intended to serve as a resource for research on the immune response to SARS-CoV-2. Where available, HLA class I and class II types were taken from metadata supplied by the sample provider and were not determined by assay-based typing. A de-identified subject ID, COVID-19 status, age in years and sex were almost always included in the sample metadata. Samples were obtained from the ongoing ImmuneRACE study (first 160 participants) and from 1,254 subjects provided by 6 global collaborators. Deeply sampled blood TCRbeta repertoires from subjects exposed to, actively infected with, or recovered from COVID-19 were included in the dataset.

Details on this clone: What this receptor recognizes is not known. No quality values exist for individual bases; no much larger clone is one base distant.

TCRbeta CDR3 regions were amplified from genomic DNA by means of the immunoSEQ Assay, a bias-controlled multiplex PCR. The authors processed their data as follows. Nucleated cell counts per sample were estimated from amplification of reference gene primers within the assay. Sequence reads were collapsed and filtered to measure the absolute abundance of every unique TCRbeta CDR3 rearrangement. For each sample, productive Simpson clonality was calculated as the square root of Simpson's diversity index over productive rearrangements. TCRdb carries this immuneACCESS record with in-frame sequences only. Its versions omit some clonotypes, under half of them owing to an unresolved V gene in the studies checked, with the rest unexplained. V and J calls and clone size come straight from that table; D and trimming were deduced from the DNA. The sample contains tens of thousands of clones, 75% to 90% of them found a single time. The leading ten clones occupy approximately 14% of the sample.

Each collaborating institution followed its own protocols to collect whole blood in K2EDTA tubes. Collaborator samples were shipped for TCRbeta analysis as frozen whole blood, isolated PBMCs, or DNA extracted from either sample type. General conclusions and limits of the study: The quantity of clinical and demographic metadata differed by source and by participant and was supplied without curation.

Including the terminal cysteine and phenylalanine, the CDR3 comprises 18 residues. The kept DNA is CDR3 alone, 54 bases in frame from the first base. The V end gives up 2 bases and the J end 3 bases, leaving 7 bases in the junction not matched to a gene. The germline V gene yields SGHVS for CDR1 and FNYEAQ for CDR2. The sample was peripheral blood. The V gene is TRBV7-6 and the J gene is TRBJ2-3; 14 junctional bases match TRBD2. The TCR was taken from a human donor with acute or convalescent COVID-19. The donor label of this sample is uncertain. The CDR3 loop reads CASSLSPTSGGATDTQYF. The sequence in DNA is TGTGCCAGCAGCTTATCACCGACTAGCGGGGGGGCAACAGATACGCAGTATTTT.